These 11 T cell receptor beta chains were all obtained from the same sample, sequenced in a study of response to subunit inactivated influenza vaccine. TCRdb used MiXCR to reprocess the RT-PCR reads, holding one entry per CDR3 protein. Altogether about 500,000 distinct CDR3 sequences are present, approximately 16% being singletons, with the ten largest covering 3% to 3.5%. The sample was CD4+ T cells sorted from PBMCs, taken around 2 years after vaccination. These receptor sequences come from a man aged 45 to 75 who received an inactivated influenza vaccine.

Only a few counts were recorded for this clonotype. The chain couples TRBV20-1 to TRBJ1-5; perhaps TRBD1 as D (6 bases). Germline V CDR1 and CDR2: DFQATT, SNEGSKA (reference sequence). CDR3 length equals 15 residues. Trimming left V 1 base short and J 4 bases short, with 14 bases between. Here the CDR3 DNA reads TGCAGTGCTAGAGCCACTTCGCAGGGGAATCAGCCCCAGCATTTT. This translates into CSARATSQGNQPQHF.

Points on this clonotype: This sequence may be a read error, since a much larger clone differs from it by one base. The chain joins TRBV6-5 to TRBJ2-7; no clear D gene. The V and J ends lost 4 bases and 4 bases respectively, with 8 bases between them. This CDR3 region has 12 residues. Germline CDR1 reads MNHEY; CDR2 reads SVGAGI. This CDR3 reads CASSSPVYEQYF. In DNA form, the CDR3 reads TGTGCCAGCAGTTCCCCAGTGTACGAGCAGTACTTC.

This chain joins TRBV29-1 and TRBJ2-5, with D unclear. The CDR3 length is 12 residues. V lost 4 bases, J lost 2 bases, and 8 bases lay in between. The germline gives CDR1 SQVTM, CDR2 ANQGSEA. DNA for the CDR3: TGCAGCGTTGTACCCAGGCAAGAGACCCAGTACTTC. Translating gives CSVVPRQETQYF.

Many counts were recorded for this clonotype. V and J are TRBV3-1 and TRBJ2-3; possibly TRBD1 for D (5 bases). Between the trimmed V and J ends, which lost 1 base and 1 base, there was a span of 9 bases. Germline values: CDR1 LGHDT, CDR2 YNNKEL (reference sequence). The CDR3 sequence is 15 residues long. As DNA, the CDR3 is TGTGCCAGCAGCCAAGGATGGGGCGGCACAGATACGCAGTATTTT. As protein: CASSQGWGGTDTQYF.

V and J are TRBV6-2 or TRBV6-3 and TRBJ1-4; D unresolved. The CDR3 has 15 residues. Trimming pared 6 bases from V and 6 bases from J, leaving 17 bases between. The germline V gene has CDR1 MNHEY and CDR2 SVGEGT. For the CDR3, the DNA is TGTGCCAGCAGCCAAAACCGGGTCGTCTATGAAAAACTGTTTTTT. This translates into CASSQNRVVYEKLFF.

This clonotype appeared a single time. J is TRBJ2-3 and V is TRBV24-1; TRBD1 matches 12 bases. The CDR3 sequence is 16 residues long. The J segment lost 2 bases and the V segment lost 9 bases, leaving 8 bases of the junction unmatched. Germline lookup yields CDR1 KGHDR and CDR2 SFDVKD. The CDR3: CATGDRGPESTDTQYF. For the CDR3, the DNA is TGTGCCACCGGGGACAGGGGGCCCGAATCCACAGATACGCAGTATTTT.

This clonotype was recorded only once. The chain links TRBV6-1 to TRBJ2-7; no definite D call. The CDR3 is made up of 13 amino acids. The V gene's germline CDR1 is MNHNS and CDR2 SASEGT. V lost 6 bases and J lost 3, with 12 bases in between. This chain's CDR3 is CASSNRQFYEQYF. The CDR3 nucleotides are TGTGCCAGCAGCAATAGGCAGTTCTACGAGCAGTACTTC.

This sequence joins TRBV20-1 and TRBJ2-1; TRBD2 matches 7 bases. Germline lookup yields CDR1 DFQATT and CDR2 SNEGSKA (reference sequence). Germline trimming cut 0 bases from V and 3 bases from J; bases unmatched to any gene: 8. The CDR3 sequence is 16 residues long. The CDR3 sequence is CSARDGASGNYNEQFF. The CDR3 nucleotides read TGCAGTGCTAGAGATGGAGCTAGCGGAAACTACAATGAGCAGTTCTTC.

There are a few counts of this clonotype. V usage is TRBV21-1 and J usage is TRBJ2-7; the D segment call TRBD2 is taken from the table without a DNA check. TRBV21-1 is a pseudogene locus. The CDR3 covers 14 residues. This chain's CDR3 is CASSVRTRNYEQYF. The CDR3 bases are TGTGCCAGCAGCGTGCGTACTAGAAACTACGAGCAGTACTTC.

V usage is TRBV4-3 and J usage is TRBJ1-1, with D unclear. The CDR3 contains 15 residues. Germline assignment: CDR1 LGHNA and CDR2 YSLEER. Trimming removed 0 bases at V and 0 bases at J, with 8 bases between. The CDR3, as DNA: TGCGCCAGCAGCCAAGAGAACCTATTGAACACTGAAGCTTTCTTT. Translation: CASSQENLLNTEAFF.

Only a few counts were recorded for this clonotype. J is TRBJ2-1 and V is TRBV29-1, with D possibly TRBD1 on 6 matching bases. Trimming shortened V by 7 bases and J by 7 bases, and 11 bases separated the two germline ends. CDR1 is SQVTM and CDR2 is ANQGSEA in the germline V gene. The CDR3 has 11 amino acids. This CDR3 reads CSGGLANEQFF. The CDR3 region has the DNA TGCAGCGGGGGGCTAGCTAATGAGCAGTTCTTC.